The 7 T cell receptor beta chains below all came from one sample that was sequenced in a study of shared clonotypes between healthy human individuals (dated by TCRdb to about 2020). Library creation used the immunoSEQ multiplex PCR assay. TCRdb's version of the immuneACCESS table is confined to in-frame rearrangements and falls short of the full clone set. An unresolved V gene accounts for under half of the shortfall where checked; the remainder is of unknown origin. The sample table holds around 2.1 million clones, of which just over 90% were seen once. The ten largest clones capture around 1.7% of the sample. CD8 naive samples were CD45RO-negative cells positively selected for CCR7, giving a CD45RA+CCR7+ population that excluded TemRA cells. Sequenced input: naive CD8+ T cells from PBMCs. The sample's cell subset or site, from its label and the paper: CD45RA+CCR7+. The receptors originated from a man aged 18-30 years in good health. Some clones in this sample may be carry-over from other donors' samples.

The J gene is TRBJ2-1, the V gene TRBV28, with a tentative D call TRBD2 (6 bases). V was clipped by 3 bases and J by 4 bases, with 16 bases between them. Germline CDR1 and CDR2: MDHEN and SYDVKM. This CDR3 comprises 16 residues. CDR3 nucleotide sequence: TGTGCCAGCAGTTTCAGGGCGGAGGGGACTTACAATGAGCAGTTCTTC. Protein product: CASSFRAEGTYNEQFF.

This chain uses TRBV9 with TRBJ2-5; D remains ambiguous. The CDR3 has 14 amino acids. Germline V gene sequence: CDR1 SGDLS, CDR2 YYNGEE. Deletions cut 3 bases from V and 2 bases from J, with 11 bases between. CDR3 bases: TGTGCCAGCAGCGGGGGTGCGTTACAAGAGACCCAGTACTTC. The encoded protein is CASSGGALQETQYF. The full variable domain, with the rest looked up from reference TRBV9 and TRBJ2-5, is DSGVTQTPKHLITATGQRVTLRCSPRSGDLSVYWYQQSLDQGLQFLIQYYNGEERAKGNILERFSAQQFPDLHSELNLSSLELGDSALYFCASSGGALQETQYFGPGTRLLVL.

The chain joins TRBV6-5 to TRBJ2-7; 14 bases fit TRBD2. Trimming cost V 3 bases and J 5 bases; bases outside gene matches: 6. The CDR3 length is 16 residues. Germline assignment: CDR1 MNHEY and CDR2 SVGAGI. CDR3: CASSYSVGLAGDEQYF. The CDR3 region has the DNA TGTGCCAGCAGTTATAGTGTGGGACTAGCGGGAGACGAGCAGTACTTC.

This clone was observed once. The sample has other DNA sequences that encode this CDR3 too. The chain combines TRBV28 with TRBJ2-7; TRBD2 agrees at 7 bases. The CDR3 totals 12 residues. The V gene's germline CDR1 is MDHEN and CDR2 SYDVKM. V was clipped by 6 bases and J by 2 bases; unmatched bases: 1. The CDR3 nucleotides are TGTGCCAGCAGGGGGAGGGCCTACGAGCAGTACTTC. Residues: CASRGRAYEQYF.

A few counts support this clone. The CDR3, as DNA: TGTGCCAGCAGCCCTAACTTCCGCACGGGAGGCACTGAAGCTTTCTTT. It is translated as CASSPNFRTGGTEAFF. This sequence joins TRBV7-6 and TRBJ1-1, with unresolved D. The V and J ends lost 5 bases and 4 bases respectively, with 20 bases between them. CDR1 is SGHVS, CDR2 FNYEAQ, per germline. This CDR3 comprises 16 residues.

This clone was detected once. The chain combines TRBV28 with TRBJ1-5, with 7 bases that match TRBD1. The length of the CDR3 is 14 residues. CDR1 is MDHEN and CDR2 is SYDVKM in the germline V gene. The J segment lost 7 bases and the V segment lost 8 bases, leaving 11 bases of the junction unmatched. The CDR3 here is CASAGTASRQPQHF. The CDR3 DNA sequence: TGTGCCAGCGCTGGGACAGCCAGTAGGCAGCCCCAGCATTTT.

V usage is TRBV6-5 and J usage is TRBJ2-1, with 9 bases identical to TRBD2. The CDR3 has 15 amino acids. V was pared by 5 bases and J by 9 bases, with 11 bases of the junction left unmatched. Germline assignment: CDR1 MNHEY and CDR2 SVGAGI. The CDR3 reads CASSPLLREGTEQFF. The DNA for the CDR3 is TGTGCCAGCAGTCCCTTGTTGCGGGAGGGTACTGAGCAGTTCTTC.